Below are 32 T cell receptor beta chains sequenced from a single sample in a study of regulatory T cells in long-lasting Graves disease. The time point was: persistent/refractory GD, antithyroid drugs over 5 years with positive TRAb. PBMC-extracted RNA yielded the TCR library. To make TCR beta libraries, researchers used iRepertoire HTBI primers and Arm-PCR of CDR3 regions. TCRdb reprocessed the multiplex PCR reads via MiXCR and lists one record per CDR3 protein. This table holds 650,000 to 700,000 distinct CDR3 sequences, approximately 31% found once. The starting material was peripheral blood mononuclear cells (PBMCs), obtained when the disease was refractory, from a patient treated with antithyroid drugs. These receptors were taken from a female donor with Graves disease.

The chain couples TRBV12-3 or TRBV12-4 to TRBJ1-1; D remains ambiguous. The V gene lost 5 bases and the J gene lost 3 bases, with 16 bases spanning the gap. This CDR3 contains 15 residues. The CDR3, as DNA: TGTGCCAGCAGTCCCCCTACCGGCGGCTACACTGAAGCTTTCTTT. It encodes CASSPPTGGYTEAFF.

This clonotype turned up a few times. This rearrangement joins TRBV11-2 to TRBJ1-3, with D unclear. CDR1 is SGHAT and CDR2 is FQNNGV in the germline V gene. The CDR3 loop spans 13 amino acids. Between the trimmed V and J ends, which lost 5 bases and 1 base, there was a span of 6 bases. DNA of the CDR3: TGTGCCAGCAGCCCTAAGTCTGGAAACACCATATATTTT. It is translated as CASSPKSGNTIYF.

This clonotype was seen at least ten times. The rearrangement uses TRBV2 and TRBJ1-5, with D possibly matching TRBD1 (5 bases). The CDR3 sequence is 15 residues long. V was pared by 3 bases and J by 6 bases, with 15 bases between. CDR1 SNHLY and CDR2 FYNNEI come from the germline V gene. The CDR3 region is CASSEGGMVSQPQHF. The CDR3 nucleotides read TGTGCCAGCAGTGAGGGGGGTATGGTTTCTCAGCCCCAGCATTTT.

A few counts support this clonotype. This CDR3 reads CASSLRQGNYEQYF. The DNA of the CDR3 is TGTGCCAGCAGTTTAAGGCAGGGTAACTACGAGCAGTACTTC. V usage is TRBV12-3 or TRBV12-4 and J usage is TRBJ2-7; maybe TRBD1 (5 bases). The CDR3 runs to 14 residues. Trimming shortened V by 2 bases and J by 3 bases, and 11 bases separated the two germline ends.

This sequence joins TRBV19 and TRBJ2-5; a weak D match, TRBD1 (5 bases). CDR1 is LNHDA and CDR2 is SQIVND in the germline V gene (reference sequence). The CDR3 runs 15 residues. The V end was cut by 8 bases, the J end by 1 base, with 17 bases between. The CDR3 region has the DNA TGTGCCAGTTGTAGGGGTAGCAGCTCCCAAGAGACCCAGTACTTC. Protein sequence: CASCRGSSSQETQYF.

The chain employs TRBV20-1 and TRBJ2-5, with TRBD1 identical over 9 bases. V lost 0 bases and J lost 5; bases outside the gene matches: 10. Germline lookup yields CDR1 DFQATT and CDR2 SNEGSKA (reference sequence). The CDR3 consists of 16 residues. The CDR3 region is CSARDPDRGIRETQYF. As DNA, the CDR3 is TGCAGTGCTAGAGATCCGGACAGGGGAATTCGGGAGACCCAGTACTTC.

The chain combines TRBV5-6 with TRBJ1-4, with D possibly TRBD1 on 5 matching bases. Trimming took 4 bases from V and 4 from J, leaving 14 bases between them. The CDR3 spans 15 residues. In germline, CDR1 is SGHDT, CDR2 YYEEEE. The CDR3 nucleotides read TGTGCCAGCAGCACAAACAGGTTGATTAATGAAAAACTGTTTTTT. Its translation: CASSTNRLINEKLFF.

This clonotype was detected only a few times. The chain combines TRBV29-1 with TRBJ1-1; perhaps TRBD1 as D (6 bases). The V gene lost 8 bases and the J gene lost 6 bases, with 13 bases spanning the gap. Germline-derived CDR1 and CDR2 are SQVTM and ANQGSEA. This CDR3 has 11 residues. The CDR3 protein is CSCDRRAEAFF. CDR3 DNA: TGCAGCTGTGACAGGAGGGCTGAAGCTTTCTTT.

This clonotype was counted ten times or more. This chain joins TRBV6-1 and TRBJ1-2; 12 bases are shared with TRBD1. This CDR3 spans 16 amino acids. The J segment lost 8 bases and the V segment lost 4 bases, leaving 11 bases of the junction unmatched. Per germline, CDR1 MNHNS and CDR2 SASEGT. The CDR3 DNA reads TGTGCCAGCAGTGCCTGGGGGACAGGGGGCGCGGAAGGCTACACCTTC. The encoded protein is CASSAWGTGGAEGYTF.

As for this clonotype: A far bigger clonotype differs at one base, so this is likely a read error. V gene TRBV13 combines with J gene TRBJ2-7, with D tentatively TRBD1 or TRBD2 (5 bases each). The CDR3 has 14 amino acids. Trimming shortened V by 5 bases and J by 3 bases, and 14 bases separated the two germline ends. CDR1 is PRHDT and CDR2 is FYEKMQ in the germline V gene (reference sequence). This CDR3 is CASSTGARGYEQYF. The DNA for the CDR3 is TGTGCCAGCAGCACCGGGGCTAGGGGCTACGAGCAGTACTTC.

This sequence joins TRBV14 and TRBJ2-6; either TRBD1 or TRBD2 may fit D (5 bases each). The CDR3 consists of 15 residues. V shed 3 bases and J shed 3 bases, with 9 bases lying between them. CDR1 SGHDN and CDR2 FVKESK come from the germline V gene. The CDR3 is CASSHRGGGANVLTF. CDR3 DNA: TGTGCCAGCAGCCATCGGGGCGGTGGGGCCAACGTCCTGACTTTC.

The rearrangement joins TRBV10-3 to TRBJ1-6, with D perhaps matching TRBD1 (6 bases). Germline CDR1 ENHRY, CDR2 SYGVKD. V lost 7 bases and J 10 bases, leaving 14 bases between the germline ends. The CDR3 loop spans 13 amino acids. CDR3 bases: TGTGCCATCACCGGGGGGCATTTGTCACCCCTCCACTTT. Its translation is CAITGGHLSPLHF.

This rearrangement joins TRBV12-3 or TRBV12-4 to TRBJ2-7, with 8 bases matching TRBD2. The CDR3 consists of 14 residues. V shed 4 bases, J shed 4 bases, and the junction held 6 bases outside the gene matches. The CDR3 protein is CASSSHSSGYEQYF. CDR3 DNA sequence: TGTGCCAGCAGTTCCCATTCTAGCGGGTACGAGCAGTACTTC.

This chain uses TRBV2 with TRBJ2-3; no definite D call. V was trimmed by 0 bases and J by 6 bases, leaving 13 bases between them. Germline lookup yields CDR1 SNHLY and CDR2 FYNNEI. The CDR3 has 15 amino acids. The CDR3 protein is CASSEASYALDTQYF. In DNA form, the CDR3 reads TGTGCCAGCAGTGAAGCTAGCTACGCGTTGGATACGCAGTATTTT.

This clonotype has just a few counts. V gene TRBV12-3 or TRBV12-4 combines with J gene TRBJ2-7; weak D call: TRBD1 (6 bases). The germline V and J ends were trimmed by 5 bases and 6 bases, with 17 bases remaining between them. The CDR3 spans 14 residues. In nucleotides, the CDR3 is TGTGCCAGCAGTCCAGCTTGGGGGCAAAGCGAGCAGTACTTC. Its translation: CASSPAWGQSEQYF.

The rearrangement links TRBV28 to TRBJ1-5; D is perhaps TRBD1 (6 bases). This CDR3 comprises 17 residues. Trimming removed 5 bases at V and 1 base at J, with 18 bases between. CDR1 and CDR2 from the germline V gene are MDHEN and SYDVKM. CDR3 region: CASSPVIGQPSNQPQHF. In nucleotides, the CDR3 is TGTGCCAGCAGTCCCGTGATCGGACAGCCAAGCAATCAGCCCCAGCATTTT.

V and J are TRBV10-3 and TRBJ1-1; no clear D gene. Looked up from germline, CDR1 is ENHRY and CDR2 is SYGVKD. Trimming removed 0 bases from V and 4 bases from J, with 9 bases in between. CDR3 length: 14 amino acids. The CDR3 coding sequence is TGTGCCATCAGTGAGTCGTCGGGCGGCACTGAAGCTTTCTTT. As protein: CAISESSGGTEAFF.

This rearrangement joins TRBV9 to TRBJ1-1; TRBD1 matches 8 bases. This CDR3 has 14 residues. Germline-derived CDR1 and CDR2 are SGDLS and YYNGEE. J lost 1 base, V lost 4 bases, and 3 bases had no gene match. The CDR3: CASSNGQGNTEAFF. CDR3 coding DNA: TGTGCCAGCAGCAACGGACAGGGGAACACTGAAGCTTTCTTT.

This clonotype was seen a few times. The chain combines TRBV6-1 with TRBJ1-3, with a weak D call TRBD1 (6 bases). Germline lookup yields CDR1 MNHNS and CDR2 SASEGT. There are 17 residues in the CDR3. V was shortened by 8 bases and J by 2 bases, with 22 bases between the two germline ends. CDR3 in amino acids: CASARRTVPTAGNTIYF. The CDR3 region has the DNA TGTGCCAGCGCCCGAAGGACAGTCCCAACGGCTGGAAACACCATATATTTT.

The chain recombines TRBV12-3 or TRBV12-4 with TRBJ2-2; 7 positions match TRBD1. Trimming took 6 bases from V and 2 from J; bases not matched to a gene: 6. The CDR3 consists of 15 residues. CDR3 in amino acids: CASSSGDSNTGELFF. CDR3 sequence (DNA): TGTGCCAGCAGCTCAGGGGACAGCAACACCGGGGAGCTGTTTTTT.

Notes on this clonotype: One base away lies a much larger clone, so this may be a sequencing read error. The chain joins TRBV2 to TRBJ2-2, with D perhaps matching TRBD1 or TRBD2 (5 bases each). This CDR3 spans 15 amino acids. Germline loops: CDR1 SNHLY, CDR2 FYNNEI. CDR3 coding DNA: TGTGCCAGCAGTGTAGCACAGGCCACCACCGGGAAGCTGTTTTTT. Its protein product is CASSVAQATTGKLFF. The full variable domain, rest sourced from reference TRBV2 and TRBJ2-2, is EPEVTQTPSHQVTQMGQEVILRCVPISNHLYFYWYRQILGQKVEFLVSFYNNEISEKSEIFDDQFSVERPDGSNFTLKIRSTKLEDSAMYFCASSVAQATTGKLFFGEGSRLTVL.

This clonotype appeared once. The rearrangement uses TRBV20-1 and TRBJ2-7; TRBD1 matches 9 bases. J gave up 3 bases and V 5 bases, and 14 bases lay outside the gene matches. CDR3 size: 16 residues. Germline values: CDR1 DFQATT, CDR2 SNEGSKA (reference sequence). The DNA for the CDR3 is TGCAGTGCTTCCACGGAATGGCGGACAGGGGACTACGAGCAGTACTTC. Protein sequence: CSASTEWRTGDYEQYF.

The sample holds many counts of this clonotype. The V gene is TRBV28, the J gene TRBJ2-5; tentatively, D is TRBD1 (6 bases). V was trimmed by 3 bases and J by 4 bases, leaving 18 bases between them. Germline CDR1 is MDHEN and CDR2 is SYDVKM. The CDR3 is 16 residues long. The CDR3 region has the DNA TGTGCCAGCAGTTTCCTGGAAGGGGGTCGGGCAGAGACCCAGTACTTC. It yields the protein CASSFLEGGRAETQYF.

The rearrangement uses TRBV6-1 and TRBJ2-1; TRBD2 matches at 11 bases. CDR1 and CDR2 from the germline V gene are MNHNS and SASEGT. CDR3 length equals 16 residues. With 0 bases clipped from V and 8 bases from J, the junction kept 6 bases outside the gene matches. The CDR3 DNA follows: TGTGCCAGCAGTGAAGCGCCTAGCGGGAGGTTCCATGAGCAGTTCTTC. Translated: CASSEAPSGRFHEQFF.

This clonotype was recorded many times. The genes are TRBV11-2 and TRBJ1-2; TRBD1 might be the D (5 bases). CDR1 and CDR2 from the germline V gene are SGHAT and FQNNGV. Trimming stripped 5 bases from V and 3 bases from J, with 10 bases between. The CDR3 spans 13 residues. For the CDR3, the DNA is TGTGCCAGCAGCCAGGGACTGCACTATGGCTACACCTTC. Encoded protein: CASSQGLHYGYTF.

Of note for this clonotype: The germline gene is not matched at one end of the junction; a read error may be the cause. V usage is TRBV7-9 and J usage is TRBJ2-2, with 12 bases that match TRBD2. CDR3 length equals 16 residues. CDR1 is SEHNR and CDR2 is FQNEAQ in the germline V gene (reference sequence). CDR3 DNA sequence: TGTGCCAGCAGCCTAGCGGGAGGGCCGAACACCGGGGAGCTGTTTTTT. Translated: CASSLAGGPNTGELFF.

CDR3 in amino acids: CASSIQGARQPQHF. The CDR3 DNA reads as TGTGCCAGTAGTATTCAGGGGGCCCGTCAGCCCCAGCATTTT. The V gene is TRBV19, the J gene TRBJ1-5; 8 bases are a match to TRBD1. After removal of 3 bases from V and 6 bases from J, the junction contained 4 bases not matched to a gene. The germline CDR1 and CDR2 sequences are LNHDA and SQIVND (reference sequence). This CDR3 comprises 14 residues.

This clonotype was counted a few times. This chain links TRBV27 with TRBJ1-2; D is perhaps TRBD1 (5 bases). The V end lost 7 bases, the J end lost 4 bases, and 22 bases lay between the germline ends. The CDR3 spans 16 residues. Germline values: CDR1 MNHEY, CDR2 SMNVEV (reference sequence). CDR3 protein: CASTHLGPSGPYGYTF. CDR3 in DNA: TGTGCCAGCACGCACCTCGGACCCTCGGGGCCCTATGGCTACACCTTC.

Only a few counts were recorded for this clonotype. The rearrangement uses TRBV20-1 and TRBJ1-6; 7 nucleotides line up with TRBD1. V gave up 2 bases and J gave up 7 bases; unmatched junction bases: 8. Germline V gene data show CDR1 as DFQATT and CDR2 as SNEGSKA (reference sequence). The CDR3 covers 15 residues. The CDR3 DNA reads as TGCAGTGCTAGACCCCCCGGACAGGCGAATTCACCCCTCCACTTT. As protein: CSARPPGQANSPLHF.

This clonotype was detected ten times or more. The CDR3 nucleotides are TGTGCCAGCAGCTTTAGGGCCTCGAGCACTGAAGCTTTCTTT. Translation gives CASSFRASSTEAFF. The V gene is TRBV11-1, the J gene TRBJ1-1; D remains unclear. This CDR3 region has 14 residues. V shed 3 bases and J shed 4 bases, with 12 bases lying between them. Germline V gene lookup returns CDR1 SGHAT and CDR2 FQDESV (reference sequence).

The gene calls are TRBV7-2 and TRBJ1-1; 7 bases are a match to TRBD1. CDR3 length: 15 amino acids. Germline V gene lookup returns CDR1 SGHTA and CDR2 FQGNSA. With V trimmed by 2 bases and J by 3 bases, 6 bases remained unmatched. This CDR3 is CASSLSGGLDTEAFF. The CDR3 region has the DNA TGTGCCAGCAGCTTATCAGGGGGATTGGACACTGAAGCTTTCTTT.

This clonotype was counted a few times. The gene calls are TRBV12-3 or TRBV12-4 and TRBJ2-3, with 12 bases identical to TRBD2. This CDR3 comprises 16 residues. The V segment lost 3 bases and the J segment 5 bases; nucleotides outside the gene matches: 6. In nucleotides, the CDR3 is TGTGCCAGCAGTTTGCTAGCGGGAGGGGTTGGAGATACGCAGTATTTT. Translating gives CASSLLAGGVGDTQYF.